This entry lists 5 T cell receptor beta chains sequenced from one sample in a study of vaccination and CD4 T cells after COVID-19. Sequencing of DNA taken from cultured CD4+ T cells relied on the Oncomine TCR Beta short-read assay. Via MiXCR, TCRdb re-called the PCR reads, giving one row per CDR3 protein. Among some 13,000 distinct CDR3 sequences listed, about 40% were seen once. Treatment noted: roughly 10-day PBMC culture with coronavirus spike peptide pools or control peptides (ViraFEST assay). Antigens of these TCRs are unknown. Sequencing used CD4+ T cells from blood, cultured in vitro. These receptors all come from a human donor who had recovered from COVID-19.

The chain couples TRBV30 to TRBJ2-7, with 7 positions matching TRBD1. V was clipped by 7 bases and J by 4 bases; unmatched bases: 16. The CDR3 is made up of 15 amino acids. Germline-derived CDR1 and CDR2 are GTSNPN and SVGIG (reference sequence). In nucleotides, the CDR3 is TGTGCCTCCTCTAGGGGGCAGGGAATCTTTTACGAGCAGTACTTC. Amino acid sequence: CASSRGQGIFYEQYF.

The chain joins TRBV7-2 to TRBJ2-3, with D possibly being TRBD2 (5 bases). V dropped 3 bases and J dropped 2 bases, with 15 bases sitting between them. Per the germline V gene, CDR1 is SGHTA and CDR2 is FQGNSA. This CDR3 contains 16 residues. The CDR3 nucleotides are TGTGCCAGCAGCTTTATTCCGGGAAGAACCACAGATACGCAGTATTTT. Translating gives CASSFIPGRTTDTQYF. The variable domain in full, completed from reference TRBV7-2 and TRBJ2-3, reads GAGVSQSPSNKVTEKGKDVELRCDPISGHTALYWYRQSLGQGLEFLIYFQGNSAPDKSGLPSDRFSAERTGGSVSTLTIQRTQQEDSAVYLCASSFIPGRTTDTQYFGPGTRLTVL.

This clonotype showed up just a few times. The V and J genes are TRBV10-3 and TRBJ1-2; D gene uncertain. V dropped 7 bases and J dropped 8 bases, with 11 bases sitting between them. Germline lookup yields CDR1 ENHRY and CDR2 SYGVKD. The CDR3 consists of 11 residues. CDR3 amino acids: CAIKALGGYTF. In DNA form, the CDR3 reads TGTGCCATCAAAGCCTTGGGGGGCTACACCTTC.

The rearrangement links TRBV7-9 to TRBJ2-1; no firm D call. V lost 4 bases and J lost 0, with 10 bases in between. CDR3 length: 15 amino acids. In germline, CDR1 is SEHNR, CDR2 FQNEAQ (reference sequence). CDR3 sequence: CASSSGGRSYNEQFF. CDR3 coding DNA: TGTGCCAGCAGCTCCGGTGGTCGCTCCTACAATGAGCAGTTCTTC.

The chain is built from TRBV20-1 and TRBJ2-1, with 7 bases matching TRBD1. CDR1 and CDR2 from the germline V gene are DFQATT and SNEGSKA (reference sequence). The CDR3 consists of 17 residues. The trim removed 2 bases at V and 4 bases at J, leaving 14 bases unmatched. CDR3 residues: CSARRETGTVLYNEQFF. CDR3 sequence (DNA): TGCAGTGCTAGAAGGGAAACCGGGACAGTCCTTTACAATGAGCAGTTCTTC.